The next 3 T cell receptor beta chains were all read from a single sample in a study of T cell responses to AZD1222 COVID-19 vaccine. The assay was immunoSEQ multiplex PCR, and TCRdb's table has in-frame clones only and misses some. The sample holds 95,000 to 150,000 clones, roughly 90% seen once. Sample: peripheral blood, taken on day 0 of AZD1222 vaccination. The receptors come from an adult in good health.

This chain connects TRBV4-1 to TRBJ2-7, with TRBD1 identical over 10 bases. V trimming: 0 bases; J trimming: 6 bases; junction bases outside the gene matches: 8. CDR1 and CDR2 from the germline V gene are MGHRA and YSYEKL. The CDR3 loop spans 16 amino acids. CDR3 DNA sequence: TGCGCCAGCAGCCAAGAAACCGGGACAGGGGTGCTCGAGCAGTACTTC. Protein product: CASSQETGTGVLEQYF.

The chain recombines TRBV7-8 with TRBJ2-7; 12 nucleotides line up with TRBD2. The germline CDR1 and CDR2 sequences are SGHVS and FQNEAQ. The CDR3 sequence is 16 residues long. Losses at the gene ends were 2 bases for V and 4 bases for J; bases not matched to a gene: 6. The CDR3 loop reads CASSLPGLAGFYEQYF. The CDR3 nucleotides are TGTGCCAGCAGCTTACCGGGACTAGCGGGCTTTTACGAGCAGTACTTC.

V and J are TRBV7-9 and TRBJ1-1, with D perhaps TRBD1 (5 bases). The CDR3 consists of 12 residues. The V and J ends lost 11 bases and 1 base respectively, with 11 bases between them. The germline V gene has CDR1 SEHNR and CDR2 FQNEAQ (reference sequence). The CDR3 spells CALLRANTEAFF. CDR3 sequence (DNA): TGTGCCCTCCTCAGGGCGAACACTGAAGCTTTCTTT.